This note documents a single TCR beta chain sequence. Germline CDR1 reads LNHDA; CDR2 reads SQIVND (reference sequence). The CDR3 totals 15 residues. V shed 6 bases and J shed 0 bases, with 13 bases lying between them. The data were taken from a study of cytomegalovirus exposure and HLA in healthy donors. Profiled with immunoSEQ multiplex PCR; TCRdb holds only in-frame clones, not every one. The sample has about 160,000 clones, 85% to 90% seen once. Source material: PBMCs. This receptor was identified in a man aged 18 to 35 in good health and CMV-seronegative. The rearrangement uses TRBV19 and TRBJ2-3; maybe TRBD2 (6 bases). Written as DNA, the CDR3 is TGTGCCAGTAGACGAAATAGCGGAAGCACAGATACGCAGTATTTT. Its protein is CASRRNSGSTDTQYF.